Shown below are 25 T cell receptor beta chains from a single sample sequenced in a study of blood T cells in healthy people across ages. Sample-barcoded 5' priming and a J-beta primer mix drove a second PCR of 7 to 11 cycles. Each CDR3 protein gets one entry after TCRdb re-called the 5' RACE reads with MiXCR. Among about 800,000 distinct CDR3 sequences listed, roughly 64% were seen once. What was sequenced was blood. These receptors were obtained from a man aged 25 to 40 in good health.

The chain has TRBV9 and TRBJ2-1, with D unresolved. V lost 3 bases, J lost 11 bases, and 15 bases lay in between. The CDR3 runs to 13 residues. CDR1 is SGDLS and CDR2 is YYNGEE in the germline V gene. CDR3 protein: CASSEGGSGQQFF. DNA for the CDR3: TGTGCCAGCAGCGAAGGCGGTTCCGGGCAGCAGTTCTTC.

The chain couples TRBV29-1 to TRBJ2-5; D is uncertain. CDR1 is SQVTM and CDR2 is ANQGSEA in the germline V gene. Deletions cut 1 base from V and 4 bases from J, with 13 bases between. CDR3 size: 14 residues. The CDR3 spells CSVEAGIGLETQYF. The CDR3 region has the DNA TGCAGCGTTGAAGCCGGAATAGGATTAGAGACCCAGTACTTC.

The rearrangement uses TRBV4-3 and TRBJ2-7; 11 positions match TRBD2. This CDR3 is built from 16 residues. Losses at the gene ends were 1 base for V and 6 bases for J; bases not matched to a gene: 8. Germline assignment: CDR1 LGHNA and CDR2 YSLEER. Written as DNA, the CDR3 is TGCGCCAGCAGCCAAGGGCCACTAGCGGGAGATCGCGAGCAGTACTTC. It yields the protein CASSQGPLAGDREQYF.

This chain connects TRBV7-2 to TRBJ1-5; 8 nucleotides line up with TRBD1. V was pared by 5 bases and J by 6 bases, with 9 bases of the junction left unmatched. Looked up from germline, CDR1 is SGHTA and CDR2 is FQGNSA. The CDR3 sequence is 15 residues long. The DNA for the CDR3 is TGTGCCAGCAGCCAAAGGACAGGGTCGGGTCAGCCCCAGCATTTT. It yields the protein CASSQRTGSGQPQHF.

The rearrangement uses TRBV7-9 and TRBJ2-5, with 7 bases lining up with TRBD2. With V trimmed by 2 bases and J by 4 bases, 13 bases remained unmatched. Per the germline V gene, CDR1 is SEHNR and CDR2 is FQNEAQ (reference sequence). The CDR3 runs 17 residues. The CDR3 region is CASSLYGSAGSRETQYF. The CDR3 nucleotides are TGTGCCAGCAGCTTATACGGGTCAGCGGGGAGCCGAGAGACCCAGTACTTC.

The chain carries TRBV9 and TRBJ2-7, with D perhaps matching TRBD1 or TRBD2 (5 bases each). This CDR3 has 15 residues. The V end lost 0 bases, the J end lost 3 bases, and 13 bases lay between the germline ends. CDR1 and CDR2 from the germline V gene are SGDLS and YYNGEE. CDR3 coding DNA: TGTGCCAGCAGCGTAGCCGGGGCCCCCATCTACGAGCAGTACTTC. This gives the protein CASSVAGAPIYEQYF.

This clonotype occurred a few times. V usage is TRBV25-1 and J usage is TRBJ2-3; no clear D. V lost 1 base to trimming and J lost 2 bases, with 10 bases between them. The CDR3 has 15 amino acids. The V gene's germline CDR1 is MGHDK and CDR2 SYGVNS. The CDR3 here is CASSEFWHITDTQYF. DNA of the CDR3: TGTGCCAGCAGTGAATTTTGGCATATCACAGATACGCAGTATTTT.

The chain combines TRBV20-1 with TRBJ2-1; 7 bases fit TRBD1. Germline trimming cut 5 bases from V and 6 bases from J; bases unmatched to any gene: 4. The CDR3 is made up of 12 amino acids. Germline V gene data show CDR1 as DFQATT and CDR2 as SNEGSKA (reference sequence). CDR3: CSAPGQRNEQFF. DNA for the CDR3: TGCAGTGCTCCGGGACAGCGCAATGAGCAGTTCTTC.

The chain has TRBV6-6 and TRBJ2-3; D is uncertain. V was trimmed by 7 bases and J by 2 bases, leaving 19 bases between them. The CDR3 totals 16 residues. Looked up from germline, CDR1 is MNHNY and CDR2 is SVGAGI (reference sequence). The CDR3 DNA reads TGTGCCAGCACCGACTCAGCTACTAACGACACAGATACGCAGTATTTT. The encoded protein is CASTDSATNDTDTQYF.

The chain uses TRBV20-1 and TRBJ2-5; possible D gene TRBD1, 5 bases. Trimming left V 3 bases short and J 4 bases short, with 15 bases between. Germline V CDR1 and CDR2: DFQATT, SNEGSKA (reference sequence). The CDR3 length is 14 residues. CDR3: CSARSTDRSETQYF. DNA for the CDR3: TGCAGTGCTAGGTCAACAGACAGATCAGAGACCCAGTACTTC.

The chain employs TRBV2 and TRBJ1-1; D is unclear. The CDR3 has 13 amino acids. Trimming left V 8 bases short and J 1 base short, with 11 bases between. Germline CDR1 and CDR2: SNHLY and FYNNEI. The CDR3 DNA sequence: TGTGCCAGCCCCAAGCCCGGGAACACTGAAGCTTTCTTT. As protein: CASPKPGNTEAFF.

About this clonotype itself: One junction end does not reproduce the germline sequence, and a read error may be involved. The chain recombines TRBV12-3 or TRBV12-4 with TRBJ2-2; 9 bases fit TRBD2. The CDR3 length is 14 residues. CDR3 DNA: TGTGCCAGCAGATTAGCGGGAGTACGAGGGGAGCTGTTTTTT. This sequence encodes CASRLAGVRGELFF.

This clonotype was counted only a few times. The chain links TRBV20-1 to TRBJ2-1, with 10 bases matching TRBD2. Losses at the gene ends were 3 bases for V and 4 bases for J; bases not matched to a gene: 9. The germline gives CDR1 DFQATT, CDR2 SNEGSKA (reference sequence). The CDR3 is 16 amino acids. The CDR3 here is CSASEPSGGAYNEQFF. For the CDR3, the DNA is TGCAGTGCTAGTGAGCCTAGCGGGGGTGCTTACAATGAGCAGTTCTTC.

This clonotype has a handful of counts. The CDR3 loop reads CSVDIARMTGRYF. DNA of the CDR3: TGCAGCGTTGACATCGCCCGTATGACGGGCCGGTACTTC. This rearrangement joins TRBV29-1 to TRBJ2-7; D not resolved. Trimming shortened V by 3 bases and J by 12 bases, and 21 bases separated the two germline ends. CDR1 is SQVTM and CDR2 is ANQGSEA in the germline V gene. This CDR3 has 13 amino acids.

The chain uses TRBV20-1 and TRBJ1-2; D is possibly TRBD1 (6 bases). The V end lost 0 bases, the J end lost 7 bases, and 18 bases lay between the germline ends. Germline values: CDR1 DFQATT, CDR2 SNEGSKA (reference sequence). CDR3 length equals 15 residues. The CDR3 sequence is CSARDHENRDGGYTF. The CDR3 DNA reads TGCAGTGCTAGAGATCACGAGAACAGGGATGGTGGCTACACCTTC.

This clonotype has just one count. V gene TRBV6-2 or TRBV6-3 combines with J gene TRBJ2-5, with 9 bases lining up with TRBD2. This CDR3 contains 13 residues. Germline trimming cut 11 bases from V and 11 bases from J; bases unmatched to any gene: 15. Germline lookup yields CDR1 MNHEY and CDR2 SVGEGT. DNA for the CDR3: TGTGCCGGCTCCCCGACTAGCGGCATTGAGCAGTACTTC. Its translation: CAGSPTSGIEQYF.

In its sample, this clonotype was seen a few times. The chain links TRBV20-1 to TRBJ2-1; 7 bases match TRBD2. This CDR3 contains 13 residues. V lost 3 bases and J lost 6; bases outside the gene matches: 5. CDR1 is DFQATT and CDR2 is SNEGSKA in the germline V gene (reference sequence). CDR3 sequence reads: CSASGTNLNEQFF. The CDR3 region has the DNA TGCAGTGCTAGTGGGACTAACCTCAATGAGCAGTTCTTC.

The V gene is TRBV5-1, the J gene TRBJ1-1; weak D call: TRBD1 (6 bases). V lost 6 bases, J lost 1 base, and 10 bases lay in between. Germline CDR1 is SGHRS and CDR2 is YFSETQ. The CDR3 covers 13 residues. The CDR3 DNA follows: TGCGCCAGCAACGAGGGACAGAACACTGAAGCTTTCTTT. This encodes CASNEGQNTEAFF.

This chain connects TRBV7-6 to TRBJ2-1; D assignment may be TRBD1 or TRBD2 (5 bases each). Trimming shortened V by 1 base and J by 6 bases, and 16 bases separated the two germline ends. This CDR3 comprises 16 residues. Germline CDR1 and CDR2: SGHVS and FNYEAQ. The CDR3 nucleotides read TGTGCCAGCAGCTTAGGGGGCGGTGGGGGTGGCAATGAGCAGTTCTTC. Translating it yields CASSLGGGGGGNEQFF.

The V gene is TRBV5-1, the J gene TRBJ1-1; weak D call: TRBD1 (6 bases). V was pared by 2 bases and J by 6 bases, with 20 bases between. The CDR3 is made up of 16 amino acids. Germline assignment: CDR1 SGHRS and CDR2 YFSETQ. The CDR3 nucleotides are TGCGCCAGCAGCTTTCGGGGGCCCGCCGGGGGCGCTGAAGCTTTCTTT. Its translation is CASSFRGPAGGAEAFF.

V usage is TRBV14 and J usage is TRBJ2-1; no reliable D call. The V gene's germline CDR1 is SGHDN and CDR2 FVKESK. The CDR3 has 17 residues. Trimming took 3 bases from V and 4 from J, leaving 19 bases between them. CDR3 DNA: TGTGCCAGCAGCCAGAGCCTTCGGGCGGCAAGGTACAATGAGCAGTTCTTC. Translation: CASSQSLRAARYNEQFF. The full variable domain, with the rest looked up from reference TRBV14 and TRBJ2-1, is EAGVTQFPSHSVIEKGQTVTLRCDPISGHDNLYWYRRVMGKEIKFLLHFVKESKQDESGMPNNRFLAERTGGTYSTLKVQPAELEDSGVYFCASSQSLRAARYNEQFFGPGTRLTVL.

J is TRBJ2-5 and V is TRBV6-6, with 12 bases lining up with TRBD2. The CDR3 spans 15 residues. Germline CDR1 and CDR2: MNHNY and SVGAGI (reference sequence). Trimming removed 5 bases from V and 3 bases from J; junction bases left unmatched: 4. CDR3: CASSAWTSGKETQYF. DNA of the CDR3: TGTGCCAGCAGTGCCTGGACTAGCGGGAAAGAGACCCAGTACTTC.

This CDR3 is CASSPGRQSGYTF. The CDR3 DNA follows: TGCGCCAGCAGCCCCGGGCGGCAGAGTGGCTACACCTTC. This chain joins TRBV5-1 and TRBJ1-2, with D unclear. This CDR3 is 13 amino acids long. V was shortened by 4 bases and J by 7 bases, with 14 bases between the two germline ends. Germline assignment: CDR1 SGHRS and CDR2 YFSETQ.

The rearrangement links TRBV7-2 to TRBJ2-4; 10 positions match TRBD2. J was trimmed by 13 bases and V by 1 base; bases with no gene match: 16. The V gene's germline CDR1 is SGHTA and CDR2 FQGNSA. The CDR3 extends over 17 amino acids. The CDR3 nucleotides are TGTGCCAGCAGCTTAGGGAGTCCGGCTAGCGGGAGTGGGGAGCAGTACTTC. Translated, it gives CASSLGSPASGSGEQYF.

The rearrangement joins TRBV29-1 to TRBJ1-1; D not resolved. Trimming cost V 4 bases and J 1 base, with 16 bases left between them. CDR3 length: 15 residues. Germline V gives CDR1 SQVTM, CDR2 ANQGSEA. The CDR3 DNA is TGCAGCGTTGTTGGGAGACGGTCGGGGAACACTGAAGCTTTCTTT. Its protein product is CSVVGRRSGNTEAFF. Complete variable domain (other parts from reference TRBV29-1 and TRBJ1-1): SAVISQKPSRDICQRGTSLTIQCQVDSQVTMMFWYRQQPGQSLTLIATANQGSEATYESGFVIDKFPISRPNLTFSTLTVSNMSPEDSSIYLCSVVGRRSGNTEAFFGQGTRLTVV.